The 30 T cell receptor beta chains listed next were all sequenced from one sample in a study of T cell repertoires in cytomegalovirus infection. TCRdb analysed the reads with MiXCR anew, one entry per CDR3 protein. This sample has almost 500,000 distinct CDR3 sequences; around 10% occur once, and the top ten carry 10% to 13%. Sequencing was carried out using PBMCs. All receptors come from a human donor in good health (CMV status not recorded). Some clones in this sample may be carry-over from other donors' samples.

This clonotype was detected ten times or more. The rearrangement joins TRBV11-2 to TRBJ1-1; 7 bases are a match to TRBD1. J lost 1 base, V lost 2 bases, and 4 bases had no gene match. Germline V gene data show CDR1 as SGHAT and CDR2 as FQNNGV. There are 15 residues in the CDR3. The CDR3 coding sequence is TGTGCCAGCAGCTTAACTCCAGGGGGGAACACTGAAGCTTTCTTT. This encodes CASSLTPGGNTEAFF. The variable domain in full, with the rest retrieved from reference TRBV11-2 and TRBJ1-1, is EAGVAQSPRYKIIEKRQSVAFWCNPISGHATLYWYQQILGQGPKLLIQFQNNGVVDDSQLPKDRFSAERLKGVDSTLKIQPAKLEDSAVYLCASSLTPGGNTEAFFGQGTRLTVV.

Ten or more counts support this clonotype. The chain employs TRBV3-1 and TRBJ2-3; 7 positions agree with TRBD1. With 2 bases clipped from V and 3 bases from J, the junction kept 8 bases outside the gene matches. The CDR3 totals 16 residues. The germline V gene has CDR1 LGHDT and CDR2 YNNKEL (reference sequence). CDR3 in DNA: TGTGCCAGCAGCCAAATACAGGGGTACGGGACAGATACGCAGTATTTT. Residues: CASSQIQGYGTDTQYF.

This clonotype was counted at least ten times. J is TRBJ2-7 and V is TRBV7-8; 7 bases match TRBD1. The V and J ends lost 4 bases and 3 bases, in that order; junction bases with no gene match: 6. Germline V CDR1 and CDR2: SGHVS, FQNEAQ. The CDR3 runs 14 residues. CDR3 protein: CASSSYRGYYEQYF. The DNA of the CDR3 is TGTGCCAGCAGCTCTTACAGGGGTTACTACGAGCAGTACTTC. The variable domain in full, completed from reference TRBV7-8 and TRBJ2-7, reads GAGVSQSPRYKVAKRGQDVALRCDPISGHVSLFWYQQALGQGPEFLTYFQNEAQLDKSGLPSDRFFAERPEGSVSTLKIQRTQQEDSAVYLCASSSYRGYYEQYFGPGTRLTVT.

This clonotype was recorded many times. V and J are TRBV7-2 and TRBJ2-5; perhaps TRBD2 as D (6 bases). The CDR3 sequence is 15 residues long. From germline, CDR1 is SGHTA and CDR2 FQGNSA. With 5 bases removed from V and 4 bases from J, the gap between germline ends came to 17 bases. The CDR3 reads CASSPPGLTLETQYF. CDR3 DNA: TGTGCCAGCAGCCCGCCCGGACTAACTTTAGAGACCCAGTACTTC.

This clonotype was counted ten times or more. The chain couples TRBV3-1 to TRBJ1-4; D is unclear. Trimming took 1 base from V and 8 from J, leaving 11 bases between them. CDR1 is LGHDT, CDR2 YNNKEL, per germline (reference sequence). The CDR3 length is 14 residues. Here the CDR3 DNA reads TGTGCCAGCAGCCAAGCCGCTTTCGGGGAAAAACTGTTTTTT. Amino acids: CASSQAAFGEKLFF.

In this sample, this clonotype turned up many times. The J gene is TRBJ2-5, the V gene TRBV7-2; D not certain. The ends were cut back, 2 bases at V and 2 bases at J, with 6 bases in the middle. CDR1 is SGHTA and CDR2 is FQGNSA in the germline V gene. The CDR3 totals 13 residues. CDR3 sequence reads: CASSLLRQETQYF. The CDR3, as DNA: TGTGCCAGCAGCTTATTAAGACAAGAGACCCAGTACTTC.

The CDR3 nucleotides are TGTGCCAGCAGTTTATTATCTCCACCGGGGATTCAGTACTTC. Protein: CASSLLSPPGIQYF. V gene TRBV28 combines with J gene TRBJ2-4; D is perhaps TRBD2 (5 bases). The germline CDR1 and CDR2 sequences are MDHEN and SYDVKM. Trimming took 1 base from V and 10 from J, leaving 14 bases between them. This CDR3 is 14 amino acids long.

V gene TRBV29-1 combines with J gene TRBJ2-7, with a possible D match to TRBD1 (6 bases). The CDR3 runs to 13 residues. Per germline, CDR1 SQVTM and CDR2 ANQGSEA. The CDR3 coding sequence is TGCACCCAAGGGGACACGCACACCTACGAGCAGTACTTC. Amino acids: CTQGDTHTYEQYF.

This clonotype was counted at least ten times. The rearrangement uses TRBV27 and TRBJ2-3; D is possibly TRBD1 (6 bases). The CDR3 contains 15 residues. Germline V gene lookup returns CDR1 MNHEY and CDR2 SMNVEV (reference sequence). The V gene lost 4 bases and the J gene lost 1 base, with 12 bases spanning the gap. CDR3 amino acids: CASSSVAGGTDTQYF. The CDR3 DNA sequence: TGTGCCAGCAGTTCCGTGGCAGGGGGCACAGATACGCAGTATTTT.

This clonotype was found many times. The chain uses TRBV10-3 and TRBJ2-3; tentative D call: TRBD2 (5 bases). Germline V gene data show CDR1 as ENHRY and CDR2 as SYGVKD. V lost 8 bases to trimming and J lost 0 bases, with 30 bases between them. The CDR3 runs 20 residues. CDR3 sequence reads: CAIAVALAIRPGLSTDTQYF. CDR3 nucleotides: TGTGCCATCGCCGTGGCTCTGGCGATCCGGCCGGGGTTAAGCACAGATACGCAGTATTTT.

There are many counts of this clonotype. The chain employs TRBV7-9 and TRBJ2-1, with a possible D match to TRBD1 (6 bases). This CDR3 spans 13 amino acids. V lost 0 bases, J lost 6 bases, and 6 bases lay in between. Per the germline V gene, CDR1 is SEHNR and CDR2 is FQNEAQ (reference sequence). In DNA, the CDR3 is TGTGCCAGCAGCTTAGCACAGGGCAATGAGCAGTTCTTC. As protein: CASSLAQGNEQFF.

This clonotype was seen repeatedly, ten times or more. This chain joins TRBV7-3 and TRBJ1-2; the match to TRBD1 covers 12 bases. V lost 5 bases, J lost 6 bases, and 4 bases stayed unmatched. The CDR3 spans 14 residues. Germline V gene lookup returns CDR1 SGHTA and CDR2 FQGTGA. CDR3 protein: CASSPGTGGHGYTF. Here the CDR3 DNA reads TGTGCCAGCAGCCCCGGGACAGGGGGCCATGGCTACACCTTC.

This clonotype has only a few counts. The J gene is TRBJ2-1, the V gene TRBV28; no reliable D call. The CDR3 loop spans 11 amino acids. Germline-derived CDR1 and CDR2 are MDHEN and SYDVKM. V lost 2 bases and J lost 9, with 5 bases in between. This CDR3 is CASSLLVEQFF. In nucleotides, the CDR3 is TGTGCCAGCAGTTTACTAGTTGAGCAGTTCTTC.

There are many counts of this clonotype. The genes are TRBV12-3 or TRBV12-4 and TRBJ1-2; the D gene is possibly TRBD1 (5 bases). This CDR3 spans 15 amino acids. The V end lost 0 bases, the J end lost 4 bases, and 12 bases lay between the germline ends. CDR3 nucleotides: TGTGCCAGCAGTTTAGCGTCAGGACAACTCTATGGCTACACCTTC. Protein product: CASSLASGQLYGYTF.

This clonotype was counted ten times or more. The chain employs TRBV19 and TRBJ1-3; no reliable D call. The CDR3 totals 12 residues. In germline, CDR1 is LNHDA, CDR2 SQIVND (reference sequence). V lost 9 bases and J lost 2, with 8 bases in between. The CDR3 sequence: CASASPGNTIYF. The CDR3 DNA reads TGTGCCAGCGCTTCTCCTGGAAACACCATATATTTT.

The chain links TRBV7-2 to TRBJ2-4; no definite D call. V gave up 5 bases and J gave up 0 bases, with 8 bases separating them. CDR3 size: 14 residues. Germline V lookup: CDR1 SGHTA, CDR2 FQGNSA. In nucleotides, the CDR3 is TGTGCCAGCAGCCCCCCTCCAGCCAAAAACATTCAGTACTTC. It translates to CASSPPPAKNIQYF. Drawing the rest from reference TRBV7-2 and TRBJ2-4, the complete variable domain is GAGVSQSPSNKVTEKGKDVELRCDPISGHTALYWYRQSLGQGLEFLIYFQGNSAPDKSGLPSDRFSAERTGGSVSTLTIQRTQQEDSAVYLCASSPPPAKNIQYFGAGTRLSVL.

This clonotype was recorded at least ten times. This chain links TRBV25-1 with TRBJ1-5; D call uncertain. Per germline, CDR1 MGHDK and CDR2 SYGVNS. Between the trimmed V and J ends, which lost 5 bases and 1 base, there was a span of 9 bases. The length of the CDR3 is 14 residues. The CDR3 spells CASSKIGSNQPQHF. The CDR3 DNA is TGTGCCAGCAGTAAGATAGGGAGCAATCAGCCCCAGCATTTT. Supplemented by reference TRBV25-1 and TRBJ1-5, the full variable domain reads EADIYQTPRYLVIGTGKKITLECSQTMGHDKMYWYQQDPGMELHLIHYSYGVNSTEKGDLSSESTVSRIRTEHFPLTLESARPSHTSQYLCASSKIGSNQPQHFGDGTRLSIL.

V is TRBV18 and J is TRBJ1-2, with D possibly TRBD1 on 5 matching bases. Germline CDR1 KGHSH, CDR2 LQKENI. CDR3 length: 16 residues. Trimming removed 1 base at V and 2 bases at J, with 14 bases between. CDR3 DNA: TGTGCCAGCTCACCACTGCCTCCAGCAGGGAACTATGGCTACACCTTC. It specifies CASSPLPPAGNYGYTF. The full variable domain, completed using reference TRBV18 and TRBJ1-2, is NAGVMQNPRHLVRRRGQEARLRCSPMKGHSHVYWYRQLPEEGLKFMVYLQKENIIDESGMPKERFSAEFPKEGPSILRIQQVVRGDSAAYFCASSPLPPAGNYGYTFGSGTRLTVV.

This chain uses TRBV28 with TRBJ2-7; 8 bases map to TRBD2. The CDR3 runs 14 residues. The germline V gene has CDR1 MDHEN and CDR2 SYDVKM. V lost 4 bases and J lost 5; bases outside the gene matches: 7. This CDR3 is CASSSPGLENEQYF. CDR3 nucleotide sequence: TGTGCCAGCAGTTCACCGGGACTAGAAAACGAGCAGTACTTC. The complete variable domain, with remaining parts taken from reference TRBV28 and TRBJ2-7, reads DVKVTQSSRYLVKRTGEKVFLECVQDMDHENMFWYRQDPGLGLRLIYFSYDVKMKEKGDIPEGYSVSREKKERFSLILESASTNQTSMYLCASSSPGLENEQYFGPGTRLTVT.

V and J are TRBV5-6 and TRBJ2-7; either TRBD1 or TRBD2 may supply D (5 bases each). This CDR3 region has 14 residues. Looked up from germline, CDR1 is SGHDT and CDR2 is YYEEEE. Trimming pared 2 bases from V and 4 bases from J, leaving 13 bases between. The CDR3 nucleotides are TGTGCCAGCAGCTTCCCGGGACCTGATTACGAGCAGTACTTC. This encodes CASSFPGPDYEQYF.

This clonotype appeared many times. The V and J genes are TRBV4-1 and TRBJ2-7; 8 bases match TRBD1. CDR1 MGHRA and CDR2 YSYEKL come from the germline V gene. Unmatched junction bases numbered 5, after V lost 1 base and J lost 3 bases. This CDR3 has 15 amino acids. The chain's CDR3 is CASSQAGQAIYEQYF. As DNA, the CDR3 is TGCGCCAGCAGCCAAGCGGGACAGGCGATCTACGAGCAGTACTTC.

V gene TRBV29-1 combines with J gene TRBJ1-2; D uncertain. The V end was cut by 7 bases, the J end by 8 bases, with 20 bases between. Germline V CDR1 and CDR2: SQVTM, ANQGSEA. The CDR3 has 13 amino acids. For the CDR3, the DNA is TGCAGCGCCCCGGGCGGATTGGTTACGGGCTACACCTTC. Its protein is CSAPGGLVTGYTF.

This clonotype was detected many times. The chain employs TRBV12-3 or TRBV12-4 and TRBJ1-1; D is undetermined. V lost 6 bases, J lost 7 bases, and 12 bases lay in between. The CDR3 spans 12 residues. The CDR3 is CASSKNWNEAFF. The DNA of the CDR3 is TGTGCCAGCAGCAAGAACTGGAATGAAGCTTTCTTT.

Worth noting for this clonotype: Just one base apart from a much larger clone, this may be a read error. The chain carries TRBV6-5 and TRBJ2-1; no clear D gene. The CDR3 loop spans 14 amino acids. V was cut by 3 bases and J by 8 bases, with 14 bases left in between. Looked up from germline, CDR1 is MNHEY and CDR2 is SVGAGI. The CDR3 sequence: CASSYRAASHEQFF. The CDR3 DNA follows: TGTGCCAGCAGTTATCGGGCAGCGTCTCATGAGCAGTTCTTC.

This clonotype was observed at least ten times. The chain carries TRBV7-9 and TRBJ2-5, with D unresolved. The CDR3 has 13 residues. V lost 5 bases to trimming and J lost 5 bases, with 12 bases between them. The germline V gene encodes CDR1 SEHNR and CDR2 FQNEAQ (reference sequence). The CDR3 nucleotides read TGTGCCAGCAGCCCACCGGATGTCGAGACCCAGTACTTC. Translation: CASSPPDVETQYF. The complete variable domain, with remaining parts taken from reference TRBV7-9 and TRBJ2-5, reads DTGVSQNPRHKITKRGQNVTFRCDPISEHNRLYWYRQTLGQGPEFLTYFQNEAQLEKSRLLSDRFSAERPKGSFSTLEIQRTEQGDSAMYLCASSPPDVETQYFGPGTRLLVL.

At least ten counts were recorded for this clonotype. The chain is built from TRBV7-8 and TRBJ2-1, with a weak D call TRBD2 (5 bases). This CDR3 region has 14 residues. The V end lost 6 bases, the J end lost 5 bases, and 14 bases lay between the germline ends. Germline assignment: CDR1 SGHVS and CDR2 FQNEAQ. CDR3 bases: TGTGCCAGCAGTCTGGACTCTCCCCACAATGAGCAGTTCTTC. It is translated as CASSLDSPHNEQFF.

CDR3 DNA sequence: TGTGCCAGCAGCGTACAGGGTTTGGGAGAGACCCAGTACTTC. It specifies CASSVQGLGETQYF. The V gene is TRBV9, the J gene TRBJ2-5; D may be TRBD1 (5 bases). V lost 1 base and J 4 bases, leaving 11 bases between the germline ends. The V gene's germline CDR1 is SGDLS and CDR2 YYNGEE. This CDR3 comprises 14 residues.

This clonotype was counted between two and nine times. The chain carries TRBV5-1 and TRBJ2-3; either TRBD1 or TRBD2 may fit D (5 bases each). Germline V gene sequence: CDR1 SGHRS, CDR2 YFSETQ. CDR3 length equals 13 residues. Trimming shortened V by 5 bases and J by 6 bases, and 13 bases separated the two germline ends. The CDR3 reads CASSGGSRDTQYF. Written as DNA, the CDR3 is TGCGCCAGCAGTGGGGGATCTCGGGATACGCAGTATTTT.

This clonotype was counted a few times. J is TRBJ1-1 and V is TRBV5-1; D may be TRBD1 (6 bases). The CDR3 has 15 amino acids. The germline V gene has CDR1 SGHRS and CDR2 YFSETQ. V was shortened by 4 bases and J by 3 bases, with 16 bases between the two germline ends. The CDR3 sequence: CASSNGGGKDTEAFF. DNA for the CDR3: TGCGCCAGCAGCAACGGAGGGGGAAAAGACACTGAAGCTTTCTTT.

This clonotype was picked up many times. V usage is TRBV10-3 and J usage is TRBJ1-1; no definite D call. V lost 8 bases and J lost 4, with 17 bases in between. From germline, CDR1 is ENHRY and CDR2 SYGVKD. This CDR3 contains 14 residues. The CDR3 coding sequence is TGTGCCATCTCCGCCCCGGGAGGGTCCACTGAAGCTTTCTTT. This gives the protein CAISAPGGSTEAFF.